The 29 T cell receptor beta chains reported below all come from one sample, sequenced in a study of tumor-infiltrating lymphocytes in primary liver carcinoma (dated by TCRdb to about 2017). Total RNA and DNA were co-extracted without cell sorting from around 20-30 mg of bulk tissue using the AllPrep DNA/RNA mini kit. The instrument given in TCRdb is Illumina HiSeq 2500. Starting from approximately 500 ng total RNA, TCRbeta-specific cDNA was produced by reverse transcription with a constant-region primer and ProtoScript II reverse transcriptase. TCRbeta libraries were built with three nested multiplex PCR rounds, a slightly modified ARM-PCR procedure. Multiplex TRBV1-TRBV30 forward primers and a Cbeta reverse primer were used in the first two PCR rounds, each of which was run for approximately 11 cycles. TCRdb ran its own pipeline on the public reads, namely fastp trimming at Q25 and MiXCR clone calling, and kept in-frame beta chains. Rows with a matching CDR3 protein are joined into one entry that keeps the most common DNA and genes. In this sample the table shows about 130,000 distinct CDR3 sequences, roughly three fifths of which occur a single time. The ten largest make up roughly 7.9% of the sample.

The sequenced sample was liver tumor tissue from sampling region 3. In light of the paper, this sample's cell subset or site label describes: tumor region T3, left-lateral pole. These receptors were collected from a woman aged 55-70 years with primary liver carcinoma and hepatitis B virus infection.

Comment on this clonotype: One junction end disagrees with the germline gene, perhaps due to a read error. The genes are TRBV11-2 and TRBJ2-7; the D is unclear. This CDR3 comprises 10 residues. Per the germline V gene, CDR1 is SGHAT and CDR2 is FQNNGV. The DNA for the CDR3 is TGTGCCAGCAGTAACTACGAGAAGTACTTC. Its protein is CASSNYEKYF.

Turning to this clonotype: A much larger clone is a single base away; this may be a read error. The CDR3: CASSYSLFRSGYEQYF. The CDR3 nucleotides read TGTGCCAGCAGTTACTCCCTATTCAGGAGTGGGTACGAGCAGTACTTC. J is TRBJ2-7 and V is TRBV6-5; D gene ambiguous. Germline CDR1 is MNHEY and CDR2 is SVGAGI. Trimming took off 0 bases at V and 4 bases at J, with 16 bases between the two ends. The CDR3 has 16 residues.

Regarding this clonotype: Given a much more abundant clone one base away, this may be a read error. The chain has TRBV28 and TRBJ1-5; a weak D match, TRBD1 (5 bases). Germline CDR1 is MDHEN and CDR2 is SYDVKM. V was shortened by 6 bases and J by 7 bases, with 16 bases between the two germline ends. This CDR3 region has 14 residues. The DNA for the CDR3 is TGTGCCAGCAGCCCTAACAGGAGATTCCAGCCCCAGCATTTT. Translated: CASSPNRRFQPQHF.

A word on this clonotype: The CDR3 carries no conserved terminal phenylalanine or tryptophan, so it likely arises from a read error. The chain links TRBV11-2 to TRBJ2-5, with D tentatively TRBD2 (7 bases). The CDR3 spans 17 residues. V lost 5 bases and J lost 4, with 23 bases in between. The germline V gene has CDR1 SGHAT and CDR2 FQNNGV. CDR3: CASSPRGQLASLETQYL. The CDR3 coding sequence is TGTGCCAGCAGCCCTAGGGGACAACTAGCGAGCCTAGAGACCCAGTACCTC.

As for this clonotype: A read error may account for a junction end that differs from germline. The J gene is TRBJ2-1, the V gene TRBV29-1, with D unresolved. The CDR3 is made up of 14 amino acids. Looked up from germline, CDR1 is SQVTM and CDR2 is ANQGSEA. In DNA form, the CDR3 reads TGCAGCGTTCCTTCGGGCAGGAGCTACAATGAGCAATTCTTC. Translating it yields CSVPSGRSYNEQFF.

This clonotype occurred once. The CDR3 carries no conserved terminal phenylalanine or tryptophan, so it likely arises from a read error. The chain links TRBV12-3 or TRBV12-4 to TRBJ1-1; possibly TRBD1 for D (5 bases). Trimming stripped 4 bases from V and 11 bases from J, with 17 bases between. The CDR3 is made up of 13 amino acids. The CDR3 DNA follows: TGTGCCAGCAGTTATAACGCGTTGGGGGGGGCTTTCTAT. Its protein is CASSYNALGGAFY.

V and J are TRBV11-2 and TRBJ2-7, with D perhaps assigned TRBD1 or TRBD2 (5 bases each). Trimming pared 1 base from V and 12 bases from J, leaving 22 bases between. There are 15 residues in the CDR3. Germline V gene lookup returns CDR1 SGHAT and CDR2 FQNNGV. The CDR3 here is CASSLARGARYQGYF. The CDR3 coding sequence is TGTGCCAGCAGCTTAGCCCGAGGGGCACGCTACCAGGGGTACTTC.

Remarks on this clonotype: This sequence may be a read error, since a much larger clone differs from it by one base. The J gene is TRBJ2-1, the V gene TRBV14; D gene uncertain. Germline loops: CDR1 SGHDN, CDR2 FVKESK. The CDR3 consists of 14 residues. The CDR3 DNA reads TGTGGCAGCAGCCCCGAATTCGGGCTCAATGAGCAGTTCTTC. It translates to CGSSPEFGLNEQFF.

This clonotype was picked up a small number of times. CDR3 coding DNA: TGTGCCAGCAGTGAAGGGCCGAGGGATAAGGACAGAGATACGCAGTATTTT. Translation: CASSEGPRDKDRDTQYF. This rearrangement joins TRBV25-1 to TRBJ2-3; D is perhaps TRBD1 (6 bases). Germline V gene data show CDR1 as MGHDK and CDR2 as SYGVNS. Trimming took 2 bases from V and 5 from J, leaving 20 bases between them. This CDR3 is built from 17 residues.

This CDR3 reads CASSELGGGYGYTF. Written as DNA, the CDR3 is TGTGCCAGCAGTGAACTGGGGGGGGGCTATGGCTACACCTTC. The chain combines TRBV6-1 with TRBJ1-2, with D maybe TRBD1 (5 bases). CDR1 is MNHNS, CDR2 SASEGT, per germline. V lost 2 bases, J lost 4 bases, and 11 bases lay in between. CDR3 size: 14 residues.

Details on this clonotype: Compared with germline, one end of the junction differs, possibly owing to a read error. The gene calls are TRBV11-2 and TRBJ2-7; D is ambiguous. This CDR3 is 12 amino acids long. Per the germline V gene, CDR1 is SGHAT and CDR2 is FQNNGV. The CDR3 is CANSLIGLEQYF. For the CDR3, the DNA is TGTGCCAACAGCCTAATAGGGCTCGAGCAGTACTTC.

The chain has TRBV28 and TRBJ2-7; 12 bases line up with TRBD2. The CDR3 contains 15 residues. The V and J ends lost 6 bases and 6 bases, in that order; junction bases with no gene match: 9. The germline gives CDR1 MDHEN, CDR2 SYDVKM. CDR3 sequence reads: CASSPSLAGGFEQYF. DNA of the CDR3: TGTGCCAGCAGCCCCTCCCTAGCGGGAGGGTTCGAGCAGTACTTC. The full variable domain, with the rest looked up from reference TRBV28 and TRBJ2-7, is DVKVTQSSRYLVKRTGEKVFLECVQDMDHENMFWYRQDPGLGLRLIYFSYDVKMKEKGDIPEGYSVSREKKERFSLILESASTNQTSMYLCASSPSLAGGFEQYFGPGTRLTVT.

This chain's CDR3 is CASSLGVAGAYEQYF. DNA for the CDR3: TGTGCCAGCAGCCTTGGAGTAGCTGGAGCCTACGAGCAGTACTTC. This chain connects TRBV4-2 to TRBJ2-7, with D uncertain. Germline assignment: CDR1 LGHNA and CDR2 YNFKEQ. This CDR3 is built from 15 residues. V was trimmed by 4 bases and J by 2 bases, leaving 15 bases between them.

The CDR3 region is CSAQTGGTDTQYF. CDR3 nucleotides: TGCAGTGCTCAGACAGGGGGGACAGATACGCAGTATTTT. The V gene is TRBV20-1, the J gene TRBJ2-3; 9 bases match TRBD1. Germline CDR1 DFQATT, CDR2 SNEGSKA (reference sequence). With V trimmed by 5 bases and J by 3 bases, 3 bases remained unmatched. This CDR3 is built from 13 residues.

A word on this clonotype: At one end the junction does not follow the germline gene, possibly because of a read error. The J gene is TRBJ1-5, the V gene TRBV6-1, with unresolved D. CDR1 is MNHNS, CDR2 SASEGT, per germline. The CDR3 spans 13 residues. The CDR3 sequence is CTSSDRTYSPQHF. For the CDR3, the DNA is TGTACCAGCAGTGACCGGACGTACTCTCCCCAACATTTT.

As for this clonotype: Possible read error: a much larger clone is one base away. The CDR3, as DNA: TGTGCCAGCAGCCTCCGGGACCAAAGCACAGATACGCAGTATTTT. Its translation: CASSLRDQSTDTQYF. The chain combines TRBV5-4 with TRBJ2-3; D is tentatively TRBD1 or TRBD2 (5 bases each). Per germline, CDR1 SGHNT and CDR2 YYREEE (reference sequence). The CDR3 has 15 amino acids. Trimming pared 4 bases from V and 0 bases from J, leaving 12 bases between.

This clonotype has ten or more counts. This sequence joins TRBV6-6 and TRBJ2-4; 9 bases fit TRBD2. Germline V lookup: CDR1 MNHNY, CDR2 SVGAGI (reference sequence). With V trimmed by 6 bases and J by 14 bases, 8 bases remained unmatched. The length of the CDR3 is 12 residues. CDR3: CASRATSGQKYF. CDR3 nucleotides: TGTGCCAGCAGGGCGACTAGCGGACAAAAGTACTTC.

This clonotype was observed at least ten times. The gene calls are TRBV29-1 and TRBJ2-2; D may correspond to TRBD1 or TRBD2 (5 bases each). Deletions cut 3 bases from V and 14 bases from J, with 13 bases between. Germline assignment: CDR1 SQVTM and CDR2 ANQGSEA. This CDR3 is 11 amino acids long. CDR3 sequence: CSVDRDEGLFF. DNA of the CDR3: TGCAGCGTTGACCGGGACGAGGGTCTGTTTTTT.

For this clonotype: A single base separates this from a much larger clone, so it may be a read error. The rearrangement joins TRBV13 to TRBJ1-2; a possible D gene is TRBD1 (5 bases). The CDR3 contains 12 residues. CDR1 is PRHDT and CDR2 is FYEKMQ in the germline V gene (reference sequence). For the CDR3, the DNA is TGTACCAGCAGCTTATCACGGGGGGTCGTGACCTTC. Encoded protein: CTSSLSRGVVTF.

Comments on this clonotype: Given a much more abundant clone one base away, this may be a read error. The rearrangement uses TRBV28 and TRBJ2-7; maybe TRBD1 (6 bases). The CDR3 spans 14 residues. In germline, CDR1 is MDHEN, CDR2 SYDVKM. For the CDR3, the DNA is TGTGTCAGCATCCTGGGGGCTGGCGCCTACGAGCAGTACTTC. It yields the protein CVSILGAGAYEQYF.

This clonotype was seen repeatedly, ten times or more. V gene TRBV12-3 or TRBV12-4 combines with J gene TRBJ2-2, with D perhaps assigned TRBD1 or TRBD2 (5 bases each). This CDR3 has 15 residues. Trimming stripped 2 bases from V and 6 bases from J, with 13 bases between. The CDR3, as DNA: TGTGCCAGCAGTTTATCGGGACCCCGGGCCGGGGAGCTGTTTTTT. Translation: CASSLSGPRAGELFF.

Concerning this clonotype itself: A much larger clone is a single base away; this may be a read error. This sequence joins TRBV7-8 and TRBJ1-1; TRBD1 might be the D (5 bases). The length of the CDR3 is 15 residues. The germline CDR1 and CDR2 sequences are SGHVS and FQNEAQ. V was clipped by 4 bases and J by 0 bases, with 12 bases between them. The chain's CDR3 is CASSYTEQVNTEAFF. CDR3 sequence (DNA): TGTGCCAGCAGCTACACCGAACAGGTGAACACTGAAGCTTTCTTT.

Notes on this clonotype: The junction shows a germline mismatch at one end, possibly a read error. This chain connects TRBV7-9 to TRBJ1-1; D unclear. Germline loops: CDR1 SEHNR, CDR2 FQNEAQ (reference sequence). The CDR3 spans 11 residues. In DNA form, the CDR3 reads TGTGCCAGCAGGTTGGGCACTGAAGTTTTCTTT. This gives the protein CASRLGTEVFF.

The V and J genes are TRBV13 and TRBJ2-6; 8 bases are a match to TRBD1. Germline CDR1 PRHDT, CDR2 FYEKMQ (reference sequence). The CDR3 loop spans 21 amino acids. The ends lost 5 bases at V and 0 bases at J; junction bases unmatched: 18. The CDR3 DNA reads TGTGCCAGCAGCCCCCTCCGAGACCGGGACAGGAGATACTCTGGGGCCAACGTCCTGACTTTC. It is translated as CASSPLRDRDRRYSGANVLTF. Full variable domain (missing parts from reference TRBV13 and TRBJ2-6): AAGVIQSPRHLIKEKRETATLKCYPIPRHDTVYWYQQGPGQDPQFLISFYEKMQSDKGSIPDRFSAQQFSDYHSELNMSSLELGDSALYFCASSPLRDRDRRYSGANVLTFGAGSRLTVL.

The chain joins TRBV20-1 to TRBJ2-7; a weak D match, TRBD1 (9 bases). CDR1 is DFQATT and CDR2 is SNEGSKA in the germline V gene (reference sequence). The CDR3 has 19 amino acids. V lost 6 bases to trimming and J lost 3 bases, with 33 bases between them. CDR3 loop: CSAHAPGQGEREWVYEQYF. The CDR3 nucleotides are TGCAGTGCGCACGCCCCGGGACAGGGTGAGCGGGAGTGGGTCTACGAGCAGTACTTC.

A note on this clonotype: The CDR3 does not end in the conserved phenylalanine or tryptophan, so this is likely a read error. In DNA form, the CDR3 reads TGTGCCAGCAGCTTTATAGAGACTCAGTACTTA. Translation gives CASSFIETQYL. The gene calls are TRBV11-2 and TRBJ2-5; no definite D call. Germline V gene sequence: CDR1 SGHAT, CDR2 FQNNGV. This CDR3 spans 11 amino acids.

This clonotype was seen repeatedly, ten times or more. The chain combines TRBV14 with TRBJ2-7; D not certain. CDR3 length: 14 residues. The germline gives CDR1 SGHDN, CDR2 FVKESK. The V end was cut by 4 bases, the J end by 0 bases, with 10 bases between. This chain's CDR3 is CASSRMGSSYEQYF. In DNA form, the CDR3 reads TGTGCCAGCAGCCGGATGGGTAGCTCCTACGAGCAGTACTTC. The full variable domain, in which reference TRBV14 and TRBJ2-7 provide the parts outside the CDR3, is EAGVTQFPSHSVIEKGQTVTLRCDPISGHDNLYWYRRVMGKEIKFLLHFVKESKQDESGMPNNRFLAERTGGTYSTLKVQPAELEDSGVYFCASSRMGSSYEQYFGPGTRLTVT.

V and J are TRBV6-5 and TRBJ2-2; the match to TRBD2 covers 10 bases. Germline V gene data show CDR1 as MNHEY and CDR2 as SVGAGI. This CDR3 contains 15 residues. V lost 7 bases and J lost 7; bases outside the gene matches: 9. For the CDR3, the DNA is TGTGCCAGCACCGCAGCGGGAGGGCCGGGCGGGGAGCTGTTTTTT. Its protein product is CASTAAGGPGGELFF.

V usage is TRBV5-1 and J usage is TRBJ2-7; D might be TRBD2 (6 bases). V was trimmed by 6 bases and J by 3 bases, leaving 13 bases between them. There are 13 residues in the CDR3. The germline CDR1 and CDR2 sequences are SGHRS and YFSETQ. CDR3 sequence (DNA): TGCGCCAGCACCGGGACTCCCCTCTACGAGCAGTACTTC. Translation: CASTGTPLYEQYF.